The present entry profiles one TCR beta chain with its context. Antigen: not known. The source of the sample is a study of Ad26.COV2.S vaccination and SARS-CoV-2 variants. Overall study: Within the COV1001 Ad26.COV2.S trial arm, the donor was enrolled. Donor got 5x10^10 or 1x10^11 viral particles of Ad26.COV2.S. Study-level results: Reportedly, spike-specific CD8+ and CD4+ T cell responses achieved substantial breadth once vaccination had taken place.

TCRdb keeps only in-frame clones here, not all; method: immunoSEQ multiplex PCR. The table has 440,000 or so clones, nearly 90% seen once. Treatment indicated: approximately 18 received Ad26.COV2.S at low or high dose, single or two shots; 5 received placebo; per-sample allocation not given. Day 63 after the first injection of vaccine or placebo was the sampling time. Expression of Wuhan-strain SARS-CoV-2 spike came from the Ad26 vector that formed the vaccine. Trimming removed 2 bases from V and 4 bases from J, with 13 bases in between. Germline V gene sequence: CDR1 SGHTA, CDR2 FQGTGA. This CDR3 spans 15 amino acids.

This rearrangement joins TRBV7-3 to TRBJ2-3; D gene ambiguous. The receptor was derived from a person between 18 and 65 years old who received the Ad26.COV2.S COVID-19 vaccine or a placebo. This sample comprised peripheral blood, obtained in a trial of Ad26.COV2.S vaccine versus placebo. The DNA for the CDR3 is TGTGCCAGCAGCTTAGGTCCAAGGTGGGCAGATACGCAGTATTTT. It yields the protein CASSLGPRWADTQYF.